The following is a T cell receptor beta chain sequence with its context. This sample is drawn from a study of radiotherapy plus CTLA-4 blockade in lung cancer. Study-wide context: Patients showed objective responses in under 20% of cases, and disease control was achieved by about 31%.

Produced via immunoSEQ multiplex PCR; TCRdb's table is partial and in-frame only. This table holds 47,000 or so clones, around 83% found once. This clonotype was obtained from a human donor with non-small cell lung cancer whose response to radiotherapy plus ipilimumab could not be evaluated. The sequencing here drew on peripheral blood, taken from a patient treated with radiotherapy plus ipilimumab.

The DNA for the CDR3 is TGTGCCACCAGCAGATCTCTTTCGGCGGGCAGGGGGCGAAATCAGCCCCAGCATTTT. Translation: CATSRSLSAGRGRNQPQHF. The J gene is TRBJ1-5, the V gene TRBV15, with 8 bases matching TRBD1. J was trimmed by 4 bases and V by 2 bases; bases with no gene match: 16. CDR1 is LNHNV and CDR2 is YYDKDF in the germline V gene (reference sequence). The CDR3 loop spans 19 amino acids.